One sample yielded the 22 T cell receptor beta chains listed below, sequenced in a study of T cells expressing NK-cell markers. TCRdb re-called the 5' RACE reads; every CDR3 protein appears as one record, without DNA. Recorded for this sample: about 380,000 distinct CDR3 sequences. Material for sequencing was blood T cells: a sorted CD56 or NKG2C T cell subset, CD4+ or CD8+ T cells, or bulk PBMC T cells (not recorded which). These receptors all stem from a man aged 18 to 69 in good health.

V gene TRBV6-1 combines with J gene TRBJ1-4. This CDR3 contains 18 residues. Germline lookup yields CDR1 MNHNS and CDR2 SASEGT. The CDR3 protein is CASSVTSRPTATNEKLFF.

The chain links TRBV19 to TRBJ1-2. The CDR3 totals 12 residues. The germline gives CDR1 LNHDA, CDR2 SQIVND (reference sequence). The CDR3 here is CASRVRTYGYTF.

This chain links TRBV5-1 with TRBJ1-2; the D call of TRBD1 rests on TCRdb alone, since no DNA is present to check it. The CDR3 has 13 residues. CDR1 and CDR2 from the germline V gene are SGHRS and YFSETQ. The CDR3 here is CASSSGTGNGYTF.

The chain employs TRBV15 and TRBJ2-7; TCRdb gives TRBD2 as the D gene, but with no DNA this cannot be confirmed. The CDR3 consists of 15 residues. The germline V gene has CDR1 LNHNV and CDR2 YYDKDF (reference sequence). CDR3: CATSSWGEGSYEQYF.

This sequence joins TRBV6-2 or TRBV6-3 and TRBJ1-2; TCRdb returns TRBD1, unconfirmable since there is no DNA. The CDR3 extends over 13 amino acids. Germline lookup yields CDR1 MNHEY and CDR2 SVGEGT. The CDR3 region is CASTIGQGYGYTF.

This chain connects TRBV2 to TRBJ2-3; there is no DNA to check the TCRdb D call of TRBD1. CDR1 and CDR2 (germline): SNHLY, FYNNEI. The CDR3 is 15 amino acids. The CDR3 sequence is CASSRQGLSTDTQYF.

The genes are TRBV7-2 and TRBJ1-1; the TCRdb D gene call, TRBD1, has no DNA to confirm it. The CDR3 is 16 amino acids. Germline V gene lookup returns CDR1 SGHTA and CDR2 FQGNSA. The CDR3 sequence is CASSPQSRAKNTEAFF.

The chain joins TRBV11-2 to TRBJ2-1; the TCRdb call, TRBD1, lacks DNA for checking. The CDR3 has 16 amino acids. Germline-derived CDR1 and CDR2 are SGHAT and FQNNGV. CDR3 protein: CASRPGQRISYNEQFF.

The CDR3 protein is CSASSADTYNEQFF. The chain has TRBV20-1 and TRBJ2-1; TCRdb designates TRBD2, a call that cannot be tested without DNA. This CDR3 comprises 14 residues. Germline CDR1 DFQATT, CDR2 SNEGSKA (reference sequence).

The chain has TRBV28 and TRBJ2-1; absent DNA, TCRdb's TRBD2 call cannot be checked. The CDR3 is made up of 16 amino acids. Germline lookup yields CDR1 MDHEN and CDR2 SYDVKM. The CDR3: CASSLGTSHPPNEQFF.

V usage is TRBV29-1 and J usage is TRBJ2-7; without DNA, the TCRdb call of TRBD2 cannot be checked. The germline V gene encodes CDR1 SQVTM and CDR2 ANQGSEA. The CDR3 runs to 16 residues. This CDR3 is CSVSARAGTTSHEQYF.

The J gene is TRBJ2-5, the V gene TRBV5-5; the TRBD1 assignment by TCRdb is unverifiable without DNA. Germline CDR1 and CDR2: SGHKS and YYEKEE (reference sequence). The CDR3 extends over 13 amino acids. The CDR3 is CASRRGQEETQYF.

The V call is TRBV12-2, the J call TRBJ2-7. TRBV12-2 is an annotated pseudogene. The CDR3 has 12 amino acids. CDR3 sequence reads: CASRLAVGKQYF.

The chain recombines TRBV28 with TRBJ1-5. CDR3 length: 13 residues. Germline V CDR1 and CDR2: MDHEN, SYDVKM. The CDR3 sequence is CASSLPSNQPQHF.

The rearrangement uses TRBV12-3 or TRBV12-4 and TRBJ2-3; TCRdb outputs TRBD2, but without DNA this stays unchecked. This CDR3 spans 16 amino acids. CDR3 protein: CASSLGLAGYTDTQYF.

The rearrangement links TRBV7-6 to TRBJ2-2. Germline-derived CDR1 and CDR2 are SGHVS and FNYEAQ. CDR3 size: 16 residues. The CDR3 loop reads CASSLGIIANTGELFF.

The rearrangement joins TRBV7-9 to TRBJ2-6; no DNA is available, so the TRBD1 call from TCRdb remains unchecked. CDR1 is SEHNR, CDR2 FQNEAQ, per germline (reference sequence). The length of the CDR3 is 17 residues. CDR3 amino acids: CASGLAGGPTGANVLTF.

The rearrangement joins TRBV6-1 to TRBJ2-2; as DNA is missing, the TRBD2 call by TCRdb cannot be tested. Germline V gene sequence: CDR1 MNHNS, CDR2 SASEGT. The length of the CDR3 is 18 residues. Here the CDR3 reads CASRRSGLAGANTGELFF.

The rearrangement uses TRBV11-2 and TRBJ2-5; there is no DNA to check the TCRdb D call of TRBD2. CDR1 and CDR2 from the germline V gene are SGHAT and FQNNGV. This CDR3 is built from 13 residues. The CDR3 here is CASSLASAETQYF.

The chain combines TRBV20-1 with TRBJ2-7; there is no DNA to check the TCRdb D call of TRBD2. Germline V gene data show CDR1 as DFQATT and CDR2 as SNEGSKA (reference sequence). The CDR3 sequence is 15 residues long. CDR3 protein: CSALSGGASRGEQYF.

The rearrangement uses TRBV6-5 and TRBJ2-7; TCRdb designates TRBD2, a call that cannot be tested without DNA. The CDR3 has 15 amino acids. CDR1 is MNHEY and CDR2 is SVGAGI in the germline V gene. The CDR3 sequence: CASSYKAGETYEQYF.

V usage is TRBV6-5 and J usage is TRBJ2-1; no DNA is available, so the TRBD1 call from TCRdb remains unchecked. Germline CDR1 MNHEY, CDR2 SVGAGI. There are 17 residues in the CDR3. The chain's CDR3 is CASSYRQGTSSYNEQFF.